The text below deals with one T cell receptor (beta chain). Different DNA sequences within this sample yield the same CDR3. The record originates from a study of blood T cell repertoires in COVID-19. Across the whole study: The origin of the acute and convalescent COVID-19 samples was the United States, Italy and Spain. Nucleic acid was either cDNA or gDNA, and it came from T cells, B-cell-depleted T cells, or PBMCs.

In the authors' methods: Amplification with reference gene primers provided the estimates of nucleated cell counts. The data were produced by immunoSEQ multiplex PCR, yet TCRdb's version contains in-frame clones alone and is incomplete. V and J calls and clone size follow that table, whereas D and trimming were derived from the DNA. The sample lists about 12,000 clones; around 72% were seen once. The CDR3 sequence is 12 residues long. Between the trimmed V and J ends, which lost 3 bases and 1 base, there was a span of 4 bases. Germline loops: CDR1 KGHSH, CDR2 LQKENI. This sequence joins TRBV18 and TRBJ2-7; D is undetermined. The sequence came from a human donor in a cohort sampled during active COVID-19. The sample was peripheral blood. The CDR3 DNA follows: TGTGCCAGCTCACCCTCTTCCTACGAGCAGTACTTC. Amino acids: CASSPSSYEQYF.